This T cell receptor beta chain originates from a study of neurological immune-mediated disorders. Study-wide points: Sharing of CDR3 amino acid sequences among expanded clones across subjects was absent, suggesting private repertoires in all groups.

This clonotype appeared many times. Its antigen is not identified. The CDR3 contains 15 residues. The germline V gene has CDR1 SGDLS and CDR2 YYNGEE. After removal of 4 bases from V and 8 bases from J, the junction contained 9 bases not matched to a gene. Time point in this sample: longitudinal time-point 3. The study built unsorted libraries from 2 million PBMCs kept at -80 C. The cDNA was synthesized by 5'RACE incorporating 10-nucleotide random UMIs. TCRdb reprocessed the 5' RACE reads with MiXCR, giving one entry per CDR3 protein. The sample yields around 51,000 distinct CDR3 sequences, roughly 13% seen once.

Sequencing was done on a sample of PBMCs. The chain couples TRBV9 to TRBJ1-6; 7 bases agree with TRBD1. The sequence was collected from a male donor with HTLV-1-associated myelopathy (HAM/TSP). The CDR3 DNA reads TGTGCCAGCAGCCGAGGGTACAGGGGTGATTCACCCCTCCACTTT. Translation: CASSRGYRGDSPLHF.